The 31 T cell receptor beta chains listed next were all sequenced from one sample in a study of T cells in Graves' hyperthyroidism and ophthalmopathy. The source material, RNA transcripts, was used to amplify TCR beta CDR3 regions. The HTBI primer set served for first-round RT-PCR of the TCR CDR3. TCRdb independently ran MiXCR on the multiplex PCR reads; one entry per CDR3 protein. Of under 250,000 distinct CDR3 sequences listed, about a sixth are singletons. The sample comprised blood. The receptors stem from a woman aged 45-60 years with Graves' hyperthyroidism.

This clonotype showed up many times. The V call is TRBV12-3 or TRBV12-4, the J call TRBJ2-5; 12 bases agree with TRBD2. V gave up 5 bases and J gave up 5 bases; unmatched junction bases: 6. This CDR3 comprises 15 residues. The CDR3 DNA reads TGTGCCAGCAGTCCCCTAGCGGGAGGGGGTGAGACCCAGTACTTC. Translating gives CASSPLAGGGETQYF.

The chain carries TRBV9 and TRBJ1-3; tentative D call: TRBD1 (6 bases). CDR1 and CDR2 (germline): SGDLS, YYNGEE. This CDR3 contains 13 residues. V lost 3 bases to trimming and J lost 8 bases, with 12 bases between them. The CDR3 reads CASSEGQRDTIYF. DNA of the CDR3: TGTGCCAGCAGCGAAGGACAGAGGGACACCATATATTTT.

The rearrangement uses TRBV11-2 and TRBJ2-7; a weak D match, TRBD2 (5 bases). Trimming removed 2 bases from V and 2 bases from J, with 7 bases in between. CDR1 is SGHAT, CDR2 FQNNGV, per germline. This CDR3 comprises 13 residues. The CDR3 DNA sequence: TGTGCCAGCAGCTTAAAGCGGACCTACGAGCAGTACTTC. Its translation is CASSLKRTYEQYF.

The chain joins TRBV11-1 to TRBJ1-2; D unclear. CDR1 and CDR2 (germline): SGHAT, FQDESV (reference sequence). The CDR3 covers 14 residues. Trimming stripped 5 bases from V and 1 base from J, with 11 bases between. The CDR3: CASSRRTDNYGYTF. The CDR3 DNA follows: TGTGCCAGCAGCCGTAGGACGGATAACTATGGCTACACCTTC.

As DNA, the CDR3 is TGTGCCAGCAGCCCCCAACAGCTAAAAGGCTACACCTTC. Its translation: CASSPQQLKGYTF. This chain connects TRBV9 to TRBJ1-2; D ambiguous. From germline, CDR1 is SGDLS and CDR2 YYNGEE. V lost 4 bases to trimming and J lost 8 bases, with 15 bases between them. This CDR3 contains 13 residues.

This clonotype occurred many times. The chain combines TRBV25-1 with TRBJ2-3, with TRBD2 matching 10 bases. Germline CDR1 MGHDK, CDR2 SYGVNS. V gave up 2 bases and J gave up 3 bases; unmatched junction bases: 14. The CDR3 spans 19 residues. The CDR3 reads CASSEVIVASGSRTDTQYF. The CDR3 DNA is TGTGCCAGCAGTGAAGTTATCGTGGCTAGCGGGAGTCGAACAGATACGCAGTATTTT.

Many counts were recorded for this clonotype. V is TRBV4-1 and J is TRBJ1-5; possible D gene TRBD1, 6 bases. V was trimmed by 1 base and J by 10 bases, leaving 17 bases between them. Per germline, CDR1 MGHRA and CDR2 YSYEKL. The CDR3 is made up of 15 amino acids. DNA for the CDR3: TGCGCCAGCAGCCAAGTGCACAGGGAAGGATCACCCCAGCATTTT. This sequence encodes CASSQVHREGSPQHF.

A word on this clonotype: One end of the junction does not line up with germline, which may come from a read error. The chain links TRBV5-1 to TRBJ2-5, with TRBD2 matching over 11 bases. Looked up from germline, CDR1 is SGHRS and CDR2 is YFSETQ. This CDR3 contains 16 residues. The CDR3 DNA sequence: TGCGCCAGCAGCCCGGGGGGGACTAGCGGACAAGGGACCCAGTACTTC. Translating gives CASSPGGTSGQGTQYF.

CDR3 coding DNA: TGTGCCAGCAGTGAATTGGGTGTTCGGGGCTCCTACAATGAGCAGTACTTC. Translating it yields CASSELGVRGSYNEQYF. V and J are TRBV25-1 and TRBJ2-1; the D gene could be TRBD1 or TRBD2 (5 bases each). Gene TRBJ2-7 matches the end of the DNA better, so the J call may be wrong. This CDR3 has 17 amino acids. From germline, CDR1 is MGHDK and CDR2 SYGVNS.

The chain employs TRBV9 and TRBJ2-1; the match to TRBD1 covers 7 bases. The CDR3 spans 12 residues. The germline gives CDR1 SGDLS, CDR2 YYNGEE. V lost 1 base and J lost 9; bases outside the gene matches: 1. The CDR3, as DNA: TGTGCCAGCAGCGTAAGGGGGCCTGAGCAGTTCTTC. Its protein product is CASSVRGPEQFF.

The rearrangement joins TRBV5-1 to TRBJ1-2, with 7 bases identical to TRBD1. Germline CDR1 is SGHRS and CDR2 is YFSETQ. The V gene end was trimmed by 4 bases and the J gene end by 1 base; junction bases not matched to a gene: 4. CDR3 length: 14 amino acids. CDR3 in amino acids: CASSRDSFNYGYTF. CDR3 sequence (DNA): TGCGCCAGCAGCCGGGACAGCTTTAACTATGGCTACACCTTC.

As DNA, the CDR3 is TGTGCCAGTAGTCCCCTTGGACTGGGAGAATACAATGAGCAGTTCTTC. This sequence encodes CASSPLGLGEYNEQFF. The chain uses TRBV19 and TRBJ2-1, with D tentatively TRBD2 (5 bases). Trimming took 5 bases from V and 4 from J, leaving 18 bases between them. Germline CDR1 and CDR2: LNHDA and SQIVND (reference sequence). The CDR3 sequence is 16 residues long.

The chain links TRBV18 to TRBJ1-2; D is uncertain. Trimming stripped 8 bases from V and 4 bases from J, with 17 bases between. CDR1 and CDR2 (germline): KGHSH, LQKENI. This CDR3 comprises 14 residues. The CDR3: CASTTNNGGYGYTF. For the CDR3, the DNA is TGTGCCAGCACTACAAATAACGGAGGCTATGGCTACACCTTC.

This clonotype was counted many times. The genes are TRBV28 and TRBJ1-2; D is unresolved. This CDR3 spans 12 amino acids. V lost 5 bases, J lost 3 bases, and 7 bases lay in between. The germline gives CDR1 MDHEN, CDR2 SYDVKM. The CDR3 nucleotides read TGTGCCAGCAGTCCGACCTACTATGGCTACACCTTC. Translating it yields CASSPTYYGYTF.

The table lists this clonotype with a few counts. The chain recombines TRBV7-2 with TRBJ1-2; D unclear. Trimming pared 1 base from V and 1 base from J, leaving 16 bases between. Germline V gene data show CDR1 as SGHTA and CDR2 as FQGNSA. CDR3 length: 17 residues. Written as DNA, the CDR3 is TGTGCCAGCAGCTTAGACGGGGTATCGACCTTTAACTATGGCTACACCTTC. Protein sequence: CASSLDGVSTFNYGYTF.

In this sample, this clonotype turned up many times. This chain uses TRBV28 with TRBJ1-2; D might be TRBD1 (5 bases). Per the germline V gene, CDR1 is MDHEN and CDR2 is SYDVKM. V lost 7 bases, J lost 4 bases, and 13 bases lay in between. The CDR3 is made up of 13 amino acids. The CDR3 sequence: CASTSTGPYGYTF. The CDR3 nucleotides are TGTGCCAGCACCTCGACGGGGCCCTATGGCTACACCTTC.

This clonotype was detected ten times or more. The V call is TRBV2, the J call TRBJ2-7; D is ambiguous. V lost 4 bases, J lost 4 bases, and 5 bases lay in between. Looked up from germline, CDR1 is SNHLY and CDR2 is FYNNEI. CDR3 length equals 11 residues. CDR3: CASSAKYEQYF. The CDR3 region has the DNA TGTGCCAGCAGTGCCAAATACGAGCAGTACTTC.

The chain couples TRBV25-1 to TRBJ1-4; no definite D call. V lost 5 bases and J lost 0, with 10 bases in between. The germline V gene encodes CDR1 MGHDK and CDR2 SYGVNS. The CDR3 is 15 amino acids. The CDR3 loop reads CASSRALATNEKLFF. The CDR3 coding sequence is TGTGCCAGCAGTCGGGCACTTGCAACTAATGAAAAACTGTTTTTT.

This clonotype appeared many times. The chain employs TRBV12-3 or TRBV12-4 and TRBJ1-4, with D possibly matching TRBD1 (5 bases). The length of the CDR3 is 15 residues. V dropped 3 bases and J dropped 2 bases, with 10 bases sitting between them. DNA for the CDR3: TGTGCCAGCAGTTTGATTGGGGACACTAATGAAAAACTGTTTTTT. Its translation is CASSLIGDTNEKLFF.

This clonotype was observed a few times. CDR3 amino acids: CASSTGTVGNSPLHF. The DNA for the CDR3 is TGTGCCAGCTCAACCGGGACCGTCGGTAATTCACCCCTCCACTTT. The rearrangement links TRBV18 to TRBJ1-6, with D possibly matching TRBD1 (5 bases). Per the germline V gene, CDR1 is KGHSH and CDR2 is LQKENI. Trimming took 5 bases from V and 6 from J, leaving 14 bases between them. CDR3 size: 15 residues.

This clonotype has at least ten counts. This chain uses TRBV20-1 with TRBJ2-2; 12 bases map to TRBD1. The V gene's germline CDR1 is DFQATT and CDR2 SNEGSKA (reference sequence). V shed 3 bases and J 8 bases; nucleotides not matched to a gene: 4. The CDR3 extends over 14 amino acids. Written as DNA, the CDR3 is TGCAGTGCTAGGGGACAGGGGGCGCGAGGGGAGCTGTTTTTT. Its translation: CSARGQGARGELFF.

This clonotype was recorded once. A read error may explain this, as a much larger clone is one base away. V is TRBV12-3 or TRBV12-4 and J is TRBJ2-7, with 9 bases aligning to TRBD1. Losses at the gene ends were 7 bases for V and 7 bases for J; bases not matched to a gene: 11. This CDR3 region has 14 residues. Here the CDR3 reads CASNTGTGYHEQYF. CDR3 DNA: TGTGCCAGCAACACCGGGACAGGGTACCATGAGCAGTACTTC.

CDR3 sequence (DNA): TGTGCCAGCAGTGAGGGGAACTATGGCTACACCTTC. Translated: CASSEGNYGYTF. The chain combines TRBV6-1 with TRBJ1-2, with D unresolved. Deletions cut 3 bases from V and 2 bases from J, with 4 bases between. The CDR3 covers 12 residues. Germline CDR1 is MNHNS and CDR2 is SASEGT.

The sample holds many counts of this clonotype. CDR3 in DNA: TGTGCCAGCAGCCCCGATTCCCAGGGAGGGGTTACTGAAGCTTTCTTT. Protein sequence: CASSPDSQGGVTEAFF. The rearrangement uses TRBV7-3 and TRBJ1-1; TRBD1 is a possible D gene (5 bases). The germline gives CDR1 SGHTA, CDR2 FQGTGA. This CDR3 contains 16 residues. Trimming took 5 bases from V and 5 from J, leaving 21 bases between them.

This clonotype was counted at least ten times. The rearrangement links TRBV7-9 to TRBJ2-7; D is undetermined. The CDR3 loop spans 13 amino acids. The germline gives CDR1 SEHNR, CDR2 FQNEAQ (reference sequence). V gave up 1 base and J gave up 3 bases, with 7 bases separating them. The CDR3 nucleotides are TGTGCCAGCAGCTTAGACGGCAACTACGAGCAGTACTTC. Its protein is CASSLDGNYEQYF. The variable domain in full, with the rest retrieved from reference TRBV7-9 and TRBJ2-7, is DTGVSQNPRHKITKRGQNVTFRCDPISEHNRLYWYRQTLGQGPEFLTYFQNEAQLEKSRLLSDRFSAERPKGSFSTLEIQRTEQGDSAMYLCASSLDGNYEQYFGPGTRLTVT.

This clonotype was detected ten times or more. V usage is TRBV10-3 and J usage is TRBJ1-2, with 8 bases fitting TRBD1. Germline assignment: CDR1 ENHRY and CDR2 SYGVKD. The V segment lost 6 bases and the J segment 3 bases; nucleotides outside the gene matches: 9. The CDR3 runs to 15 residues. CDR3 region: CAIRKTTGGDYGYTF. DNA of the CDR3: TGTGCCATCAGGAAAACCACAGGGGGGGACTATGGCTACACCTTC.

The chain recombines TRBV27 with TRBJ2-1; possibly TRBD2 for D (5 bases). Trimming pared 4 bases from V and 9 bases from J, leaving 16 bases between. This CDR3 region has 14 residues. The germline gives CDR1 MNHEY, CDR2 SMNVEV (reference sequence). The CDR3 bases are TGTGCCAGCAGTTCCCAGGAGGCCTCCAGTGAGCAGTTCTTC. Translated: CASSSQEASSEQFF.

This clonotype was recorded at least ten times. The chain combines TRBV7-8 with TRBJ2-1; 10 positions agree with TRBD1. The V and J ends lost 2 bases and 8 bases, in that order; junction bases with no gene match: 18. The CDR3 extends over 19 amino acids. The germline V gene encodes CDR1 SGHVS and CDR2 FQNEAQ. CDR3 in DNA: TGTGCCAGCAGCTTATTAAGCGTTTCCGGGACAGGGGTAGCATATGAGCAGTTCTTC. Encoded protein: CASSLLSVSGTGVAYEQFF.

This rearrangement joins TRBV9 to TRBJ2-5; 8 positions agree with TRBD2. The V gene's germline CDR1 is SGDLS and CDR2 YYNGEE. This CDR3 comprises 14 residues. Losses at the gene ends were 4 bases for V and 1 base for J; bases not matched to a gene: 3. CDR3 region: CASSRGGIQETQYF. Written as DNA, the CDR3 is TGTGCCAGCAGCCGCGGGGGGATCCAAGAGACCCAGTACTTC.

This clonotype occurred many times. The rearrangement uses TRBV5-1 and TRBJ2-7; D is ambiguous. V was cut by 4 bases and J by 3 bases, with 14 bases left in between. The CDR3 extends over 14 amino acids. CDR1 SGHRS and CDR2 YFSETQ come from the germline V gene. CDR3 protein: CASSRAGINYEQYF. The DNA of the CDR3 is TGCGCCAGCAGCCGCGCCGGAATAAACTACGAGCAGTACTTC.

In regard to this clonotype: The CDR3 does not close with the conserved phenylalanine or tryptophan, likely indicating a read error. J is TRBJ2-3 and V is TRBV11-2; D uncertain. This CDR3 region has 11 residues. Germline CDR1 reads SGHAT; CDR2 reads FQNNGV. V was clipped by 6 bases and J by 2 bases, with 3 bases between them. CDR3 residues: CASSNTDTQYL. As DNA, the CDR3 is TGTGCCAGCAGTAACACAGATACGCAGTATCTT.